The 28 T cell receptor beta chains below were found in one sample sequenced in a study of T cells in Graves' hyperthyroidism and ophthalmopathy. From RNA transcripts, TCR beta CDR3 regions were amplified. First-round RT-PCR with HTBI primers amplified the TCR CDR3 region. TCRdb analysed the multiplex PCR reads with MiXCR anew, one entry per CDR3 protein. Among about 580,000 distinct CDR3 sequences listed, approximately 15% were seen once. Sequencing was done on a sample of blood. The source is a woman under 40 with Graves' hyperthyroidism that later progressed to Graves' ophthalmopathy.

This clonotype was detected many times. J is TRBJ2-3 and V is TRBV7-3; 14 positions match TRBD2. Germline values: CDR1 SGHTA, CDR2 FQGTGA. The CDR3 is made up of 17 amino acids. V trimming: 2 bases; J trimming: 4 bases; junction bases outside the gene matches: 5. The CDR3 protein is CASSLGPGLAGADTQYF. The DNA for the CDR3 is TGTGCCAGCAGCTTAGGGCCGGGACTAGCGGGAGCAGATACGCAGTATTTT.

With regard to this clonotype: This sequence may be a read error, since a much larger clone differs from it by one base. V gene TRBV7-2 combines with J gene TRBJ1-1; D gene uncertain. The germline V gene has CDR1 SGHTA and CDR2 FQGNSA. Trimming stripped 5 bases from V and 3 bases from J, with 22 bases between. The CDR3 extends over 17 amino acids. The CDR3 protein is CASSLTPGRAFDTEAFF. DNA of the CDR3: TGTGCCAGCAGCCTAACCCCGGGCAGAGCCTTTGACACTGAAGCTTTCTTT.

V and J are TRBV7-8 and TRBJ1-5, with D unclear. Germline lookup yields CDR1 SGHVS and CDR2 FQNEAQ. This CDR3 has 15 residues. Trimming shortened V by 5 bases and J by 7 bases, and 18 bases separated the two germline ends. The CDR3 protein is CASSRSRHPSQPQHF. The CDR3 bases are TGTGCCAGCAGCCGTAGCAGGCACCCCAGCCAGCCCCAGCATTTT.

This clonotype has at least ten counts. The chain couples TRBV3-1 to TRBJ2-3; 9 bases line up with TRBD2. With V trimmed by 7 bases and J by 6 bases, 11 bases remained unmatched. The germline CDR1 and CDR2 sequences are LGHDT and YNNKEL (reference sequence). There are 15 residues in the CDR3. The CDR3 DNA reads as TGTGCCAGCACCGCAGCGGGAGGCGGAGTTGATACGCAGTATTTT. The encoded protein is CASTAAGGGVDTQYF.

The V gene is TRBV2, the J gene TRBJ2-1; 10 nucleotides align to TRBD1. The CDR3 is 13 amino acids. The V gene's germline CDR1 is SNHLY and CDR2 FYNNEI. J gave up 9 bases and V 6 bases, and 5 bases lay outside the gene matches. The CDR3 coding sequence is TGTGCCAGCAGGGGGACAGGGGATCCTGAGCAGTTCTTC. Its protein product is CASRGTGDPEQFF.

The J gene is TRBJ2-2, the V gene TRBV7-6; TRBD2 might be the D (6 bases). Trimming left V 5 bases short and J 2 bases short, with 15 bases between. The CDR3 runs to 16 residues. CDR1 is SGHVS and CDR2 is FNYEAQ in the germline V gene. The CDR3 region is CASSPGGSGNTGELFF. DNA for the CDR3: TGTGCCAGCAGCCCTGGTGGTAGCGGTAACACCGGGGAGCTGTTTTTT.

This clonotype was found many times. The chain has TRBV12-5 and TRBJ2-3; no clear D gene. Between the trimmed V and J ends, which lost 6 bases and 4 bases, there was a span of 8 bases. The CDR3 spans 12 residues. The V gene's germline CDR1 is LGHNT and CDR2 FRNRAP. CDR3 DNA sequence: TGTGCTAGTGGCATCTCCTCAGATACGCAGTATTTT. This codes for CASGISSDTQYF.

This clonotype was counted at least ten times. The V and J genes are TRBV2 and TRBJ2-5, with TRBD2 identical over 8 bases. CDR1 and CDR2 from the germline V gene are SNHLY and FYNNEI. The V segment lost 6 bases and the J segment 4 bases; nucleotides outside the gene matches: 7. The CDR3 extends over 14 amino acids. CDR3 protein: CASRREAFGETQYF. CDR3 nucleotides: TGTGCCAGCAGGCGGGAGGCCTTCGGAGAGACCCAGTACTTC.

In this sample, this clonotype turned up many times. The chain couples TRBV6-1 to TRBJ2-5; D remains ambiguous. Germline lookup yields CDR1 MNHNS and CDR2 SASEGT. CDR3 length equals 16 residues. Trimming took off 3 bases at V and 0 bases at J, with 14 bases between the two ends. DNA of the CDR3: TGTGCCAGCAGTGACCTGTCCGGACGGTACCAAGAGACCCAGTACTTC. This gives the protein CASSDLSGRYQETQYF.

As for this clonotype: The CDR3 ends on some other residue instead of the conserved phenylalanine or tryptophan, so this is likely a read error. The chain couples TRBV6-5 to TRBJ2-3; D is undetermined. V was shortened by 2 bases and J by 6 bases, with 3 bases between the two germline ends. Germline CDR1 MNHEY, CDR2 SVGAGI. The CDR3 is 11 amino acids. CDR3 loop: CASSYVDTQYS. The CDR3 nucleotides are TGTGCCAGCAGTTACGTGGATACGCAGTATTCT.

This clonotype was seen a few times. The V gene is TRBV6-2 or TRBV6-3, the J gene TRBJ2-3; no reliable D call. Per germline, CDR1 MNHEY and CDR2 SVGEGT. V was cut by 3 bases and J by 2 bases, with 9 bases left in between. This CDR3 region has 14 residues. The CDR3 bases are TGTGCCAGCAGTTATGTACAGATCACAGATACGCAGTATTTT. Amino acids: CASSYVQITDTQYF.

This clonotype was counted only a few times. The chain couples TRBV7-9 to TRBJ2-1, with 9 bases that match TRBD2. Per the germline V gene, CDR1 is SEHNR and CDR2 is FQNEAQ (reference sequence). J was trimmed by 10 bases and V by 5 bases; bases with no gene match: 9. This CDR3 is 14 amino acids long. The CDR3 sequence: CASSPRAAGGEQFF. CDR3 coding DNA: TGTGCCAGCAGCCCGCGAGCAGCGGGAGGAGAGCAGTTCTTC.

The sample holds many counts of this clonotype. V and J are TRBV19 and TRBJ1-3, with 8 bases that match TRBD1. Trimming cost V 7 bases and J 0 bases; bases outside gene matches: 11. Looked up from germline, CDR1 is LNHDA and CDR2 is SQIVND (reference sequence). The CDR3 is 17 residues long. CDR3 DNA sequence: TGTGCCAGTAACTCGGACAGGGAACACAACTCTGGAAACACCATATATTTT. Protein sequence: CASNSDREHNSGNTIYF.

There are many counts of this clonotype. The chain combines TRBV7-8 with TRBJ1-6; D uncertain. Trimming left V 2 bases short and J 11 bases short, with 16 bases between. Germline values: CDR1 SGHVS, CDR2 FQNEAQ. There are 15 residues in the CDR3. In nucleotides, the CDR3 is TGTGCCAGCAGCTTATCGGGCGTCGGTGGGGCACCCCTCCACTTT. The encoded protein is CASSLSGVGGAPLHF. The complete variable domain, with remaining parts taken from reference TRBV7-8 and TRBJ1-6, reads GAGVSQSPRYKVAKRGQDVALRCDPISGHVSLFWYQQALGQGPEFLTYFQNEAQLDKSGLPSDRFFAERPEGSVSTLKIQRTQQEDSAVYLCASSLSGVGGAPLHFGNGTRLTVT.

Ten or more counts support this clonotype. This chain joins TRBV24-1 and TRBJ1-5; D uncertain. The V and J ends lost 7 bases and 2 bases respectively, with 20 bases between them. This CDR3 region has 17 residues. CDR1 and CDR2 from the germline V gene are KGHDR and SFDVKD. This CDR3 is CATSPGGSGLRNQPQHF. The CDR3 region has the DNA TGTGCCACCAGCCCCGGTGGCAGCGGACTTCGCAATCAGCCCCAGCATTTT.

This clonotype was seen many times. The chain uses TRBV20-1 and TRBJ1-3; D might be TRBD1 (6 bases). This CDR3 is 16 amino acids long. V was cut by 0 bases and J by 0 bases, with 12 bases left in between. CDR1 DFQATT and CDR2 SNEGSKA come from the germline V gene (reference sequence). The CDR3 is CSARDETDSSGNTIYF. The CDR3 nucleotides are TGCAGTGCTAGAGACGAGACGGACAGCTCTGGAAACACCATATATTTT.

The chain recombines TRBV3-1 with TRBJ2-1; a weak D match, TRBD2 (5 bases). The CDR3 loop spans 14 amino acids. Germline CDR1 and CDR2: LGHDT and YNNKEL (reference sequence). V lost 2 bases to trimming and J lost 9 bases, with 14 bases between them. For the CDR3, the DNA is TGTGCCAGCAGCCAATATTCACAGAGCGGTGAGCAGTTCTTC. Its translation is CASSQYSQSGEQFF.

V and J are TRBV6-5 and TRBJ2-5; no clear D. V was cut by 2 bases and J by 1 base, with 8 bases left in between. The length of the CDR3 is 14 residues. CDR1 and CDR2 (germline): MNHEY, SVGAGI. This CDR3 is CASSYGPAQETQYF. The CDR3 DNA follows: TGTGCCAGCAGTTACGGTCCAGCCCAAGAGACCCAGTACTTC.

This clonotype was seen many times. The CDR3 spells CASSEMAATYGYTF. In DNA, the CDR3 is TGTGCCAGCAGTGAAATGGCCGCCACCTATGGCTACACCTTC. This chain uses TRBV6-1 with TRBJ1-2; no clear D gene. Germline-derived CDR1 and CDR2 are MNHNS and SASEGT. The V and J ends lost 2 bases and 4 bases respectively, with 11 bases between them. CDR3 length: 14 residues.

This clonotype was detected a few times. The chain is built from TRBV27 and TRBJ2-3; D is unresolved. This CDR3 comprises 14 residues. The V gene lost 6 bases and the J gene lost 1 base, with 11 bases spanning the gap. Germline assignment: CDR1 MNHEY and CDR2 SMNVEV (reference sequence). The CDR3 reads CASSHKTGTDTQYF. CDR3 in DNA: TGTGCCAGCAGCCATAAGACTGGCACAGATACGCAGTATTTT.

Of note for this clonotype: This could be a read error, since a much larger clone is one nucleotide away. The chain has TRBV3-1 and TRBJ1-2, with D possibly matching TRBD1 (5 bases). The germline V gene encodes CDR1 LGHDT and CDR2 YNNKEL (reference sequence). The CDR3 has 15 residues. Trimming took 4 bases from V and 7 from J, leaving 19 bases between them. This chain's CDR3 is CASSPTGAVHCGYTF. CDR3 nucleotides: TGTGCCAGCAGCCCGACCGGGGCAGTTCACTGTGGCTACACCTTC.

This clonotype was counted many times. DNA of the CDR3: TGTGCCAGCAGTGTCTGGGGGAGAAATGGGGAAGAGACCCAGTACTTC. It translates to CASSVWGRNGEETQYF. This chain uses TRBV2 with TRBJ2-5; D may be TRBD1 or TRBD2 (5 bases each). Germline CDR1 SNHLY, CDR2 FYNNEI. CDR3 size: 16 residues. Trimming pared 4 bases from V and 3 bases from J, leaving 18 bases between.

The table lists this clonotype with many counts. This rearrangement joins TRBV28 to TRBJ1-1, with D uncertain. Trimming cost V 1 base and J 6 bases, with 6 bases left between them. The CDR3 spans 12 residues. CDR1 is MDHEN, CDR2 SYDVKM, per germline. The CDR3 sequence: CASSLYGPEAFF. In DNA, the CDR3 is TGTGCCAGCAGTTTATATGGCCCTGAAGCTTTCTTT.

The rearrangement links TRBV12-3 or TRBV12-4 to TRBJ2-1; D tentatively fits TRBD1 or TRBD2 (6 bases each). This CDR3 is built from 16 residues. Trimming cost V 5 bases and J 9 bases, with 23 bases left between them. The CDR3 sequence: CASSPRGASSGAEQFF. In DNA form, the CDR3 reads TGTGCCAGCAGTCCGAGGGGGGCTAGCTCGGGGGCTGAGCAGTTCTTC.

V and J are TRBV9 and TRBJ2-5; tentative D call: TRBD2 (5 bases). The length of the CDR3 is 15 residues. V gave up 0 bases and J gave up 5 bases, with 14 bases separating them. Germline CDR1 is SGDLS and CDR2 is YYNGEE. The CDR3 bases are TGTGCCAGCAGCGTAGCTCCCCTCGGAGGCGAGACCCAGTACTTC. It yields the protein CASSVAPLGGETQYF.

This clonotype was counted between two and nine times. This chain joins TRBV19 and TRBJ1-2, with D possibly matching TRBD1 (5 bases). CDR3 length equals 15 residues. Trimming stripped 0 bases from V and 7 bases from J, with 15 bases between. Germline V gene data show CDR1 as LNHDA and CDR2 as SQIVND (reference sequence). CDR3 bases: TGTGCCAGTAGTATAGAGGGGGTTCCCGTCCGTGGCTACACCTTC. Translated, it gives CASSIEGVPVRGYTF.

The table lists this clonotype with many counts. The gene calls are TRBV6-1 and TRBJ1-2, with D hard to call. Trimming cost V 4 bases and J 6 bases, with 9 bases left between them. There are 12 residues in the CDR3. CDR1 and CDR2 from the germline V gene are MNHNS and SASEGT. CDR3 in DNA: TGTGCCAGCAGTGTCCTAGAGGATGGCTACACCTTC. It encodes CASSVLEDGYTF.

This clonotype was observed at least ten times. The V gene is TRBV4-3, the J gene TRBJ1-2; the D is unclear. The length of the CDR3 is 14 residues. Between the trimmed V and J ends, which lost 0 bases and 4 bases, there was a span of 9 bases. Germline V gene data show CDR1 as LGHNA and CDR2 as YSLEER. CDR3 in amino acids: CASSQDGPTYGYTF. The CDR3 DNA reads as TGCGCCAGCAGCCAAGACGGGCCAACCTATGGCTACACCTTC.